The 9 T cell receptor beta chains below all came from one sample that was sequenced in a study of blood T cell repertoires in COVID-19. The data were produced by immunoSEQ multiplex PCR, yet TCRdb's version contains in-frame clones alone and is incomplete. In the table there are approximately 190,000 clones, about 86% of which are singletons. Sequencing input: peripheral blood. These receptor sequences come from a man aged 25-40 years with active or convalescent COVID-19.

V usage is TRBV10-2 and J usage is TRBJ2-7; TRBD1 aligns across 11 bases. Germline CDR1 and CDR2: WSHSY and SAAADI. The CDR3 spans 13 residues. Unmatched junction bases numbered 4, after V lost 6 bases and J lost 6 bases. The CDR3 here is CASSGGQGAEQYF. The CDR3 nucleotides read TGCGCCAGCAGCGGCGGACAGGGGGCCGAGCAGTACTTC.

The chain uses TRBV6-5 and TRBJ1-1, with D perhaps matching TRBD1 (6 bases). The CDR3 is 13 amino acids. V lost 0 bases to trimming and J lost 10 bases, with 12 bases between them. CDR1 and CDR2 (germline): MNHEY, SVGAGI. The CDR3 DNA reads as TGTGCCAGCAGTTACTCGCCAGGGGCATCAGCTTTCTTT. It translates to CASSYSPGASAFF.

The CDR3 spells CATSDSTSGREQFF. The CDR3 bases are TGTGCCACCAGTGATTCGACTAGCGGGAGGGAGCAGTTCTTC. The chain has TRBV24-1 and TRBJ2-1; 13 nucleotides align to TRBD2. Trimming cost V 2 bases and J 10 bases; bases outside gene matches: 1. The germline CDR1 and CDR2 sequences are KGHDR and SFDVKD. CDR3 length: 14 residues.

The chain has TRBV27 and TRBJ2-1; D possibly corresponds to TRBD2 (6 bases). CDR3 length equals 13 residues. Trimming shortened V by 6 bases and J by 4 bases, and 10 bases separated the two germline ends. Per germline, CDR1 MNHEY and CDR2 SMNVEV (reference sequence). This CDR3 reads CASSLTRYNEQFF. The CDR3, as DNA: TGTGCCAGCAGCTTGACTAGGTACAATGAGCAGTTCTTC.

This clone was detected once. V gene TRBV10-2 combines with J gene TRBJ2-5, with D unresolved. The CDR3 is made up of 13 amino acids. Trimming took 4 bases from V and 4 from J, leaving 10 bases between them. The germline CDR1 and CDR2 sequences are WSHSY and SAAADI. The DNA of the CDR3 is TGCGCCAGCAGTGTTTCGGGTCCAGAGACCCAGTACTTC. Translation: CASSVSGPETQYF.

This clone has only one observation. The J gene is TRBJ2-7, the V gene TRBV6-6; 7 bases match TRBD2. J was trimmed by 3 bases and V by 5 bases; bases with no gene match: 13. The CDR3 sequence is 16 residues long. Germline V gives CDR1 MNHNY, CDR2 SVGAGI (reference sequence). The CDR3 DNA reads as TGTGCCAGCAGTCAAAGAGGAATAGCGGGTCTCTACGAGCAGTACTTC. Translation: CASSQRGIAGLYEQYF.

This clone came up once. The chain carries TRBV25-1 and TRBJ2-7; D perhaps matches TRBD2 (5 bases). The germline V and J ends were trimmed by 1 base and 3 bases, with 7 bases remaining between them. CDR1 and CDR2 (germline): MGHDK, SYGVNS. The CDR3 contains 13 residues. For the CDR3, the DNA is TGTGCCAGCAGTGAATCTGGAGGCTACGAGCAGTACTTC. Residues: CASSESGGYEQYF.

The J gene is TRBJ2-3, the V gene TRBV13; 14 bases line up with TRBD2. Germline lookup yields CDR1 PRHDT and CDR2 FYEKMQ (reference sequence). Trimming took 5 bases from V and 3 from J; bases not matched to a gene: 10. The CDR3 totals 18 residues. The DNA of the CDR3 is TGTGCCAGCAGCCTTCTAGCCCGACTAGCGGGAGGGACAGATACGCAGTATTTT. This codes for CASSLLARLAGGTDTQYF.

The chain has TRBV7-3 and TRBJ1-2; 11 bases are shared with TRBD1. The ends lost 4 bases at V and 8 bases at J; junction bases unmatched: 9. This CDR3 is built from 15 residues. Looked up from germline, CDR1 is SGHTA and CDR2 is FQGTGA. The CDR3 spells CASSSGTGGLEGYTF. CDR3 nucleotides: TGTGCCAGCAGCTCAGGGACAGGGGGTTTGGAAGGCTACACCTTC.